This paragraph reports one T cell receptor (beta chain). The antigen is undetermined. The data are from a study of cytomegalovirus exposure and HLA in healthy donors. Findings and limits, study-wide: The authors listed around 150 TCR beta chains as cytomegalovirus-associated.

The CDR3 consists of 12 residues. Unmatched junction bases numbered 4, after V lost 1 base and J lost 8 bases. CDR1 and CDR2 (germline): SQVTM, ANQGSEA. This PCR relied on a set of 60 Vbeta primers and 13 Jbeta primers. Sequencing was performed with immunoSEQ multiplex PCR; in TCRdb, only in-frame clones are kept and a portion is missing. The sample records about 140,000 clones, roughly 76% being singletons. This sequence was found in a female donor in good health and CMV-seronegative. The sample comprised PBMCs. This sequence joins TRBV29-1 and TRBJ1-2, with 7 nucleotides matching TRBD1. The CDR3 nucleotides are TGCAGCGTTGAAGGACAGGGAAGCGGCTACACCTTC. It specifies CSVEGQGSGYTF.